Below, one T cell receptor beta chain is given with its context. These data come from a study of blood T cell repertoires in COVID-19. The authors' processing: Scientists estimated how many nucleated cells there were by amplifying reference gene primers. The repertoire was sequenced with immunoSEQ multiplex PCR; TCRdb's copy has only in-frame clones and lacks some. V, J and clone size were drawn from that table, and D and trimming were deduced from the DNA. The table has 150,000 to 200,000 clones, just over 90% seen once. The CDR3 length is 15 residues. Germline lookup yields CDR1 SGHNT and CDR2 YYREEE (reference sequence). The J segment lost 6 bases and the V segment lost 4 bases, leaving 6 bases of the junction unmatched.

The TCR was taken from a man aged 18 to 29 with acute or convalescent COVID-19. V usage is TRBV5-4 and J usage is TRBJ1-4; 10 bases agree with TRBD1. The material sequenced was peripheral blood. This CDR3 reads CASSRRGQGDEKLFF. The CDR3, as DNA: TGTGCCAGCAGCCGCCGAGGACAGGGGGATGAAAAACTGTTTTTT. The full variable domain, completed using reference TRBV5-4 and TRBJ1-4, is ETGVTQSPTHLIKTRGQQVTLRCSSQSGHNTVSWYQQALGQGPQFIFQYYREEENGRGNFPPRFSGLQFPNYSSELNVNALELDDSALYLCASSRRGQGDEKLFFGSGTQLSVL.